This entry is about one TCR beta chain. The sample carries other DNA sequences with the same CDR3. These data belong to a study of T cell changes during pregnancy in multiple sclerosis. The J segment lost 4 bases and the V segment lost 4 bases, leaving 6 bases of the junction unmatched. This CDR3 spans 14 amino acids. The germline CDR1 and CDR2 sequences are MNHEY and SMNVEV (reference sequence). Sequencing used immunoSEQ multiplex PCR; TCRdb keeps in-frame clones, though not all of them. The sample yields 80,000 to 95,000 clones, roughly 93% seen once. Sequences were derived from peripheral blood, sampled in the third trimester of pregnancy. The chain combines TRBV27 with TRBJ2-7, with 8 bases that match TRBD1. The source is a female donor in good health, enrolled as a control in a pregnancy study. In nucleotides, the CDR3 is TGTGCCAGCAGTTCGACAGGGGTGGTATACGAGCAGTACTTC. This gives the protein CASSSTGVVYEQYF.